Presented here are 21 T cell receptor beta chains from one specimen sequenced in a study of T cell responses to AZD1222 COVID-19 vaccine. This table comes from immunoSEQ multiplex PCR, and its TCRdb copy is limited to in-frame clones, with some not included. Among over 150,000 clones listed, 87% were seen once. This material consisted of peripheral blood, taken on day 0 of AZD1222 vaccination. Source of these receptors: an adult in good health.

The chain recombines TRBV6-5 with TRBJ1-2, with D hard to call. CDR1 and CDR2 (germline): MNHEY, SVGAGI. V was clipped by 2 bases and J by 4 bases, with 11 bases between them. The CDR3 loop spans 14 amino acids. This chain's CDR3 is CASSYAQRGYGYTF. The CDR3 nucleotides are TGTGCCAGCAGTTACGCCCAACGGGGCTATGGCTACACCTTC.

Only a few counts were recorded for this clone. V and J are TRBV27 and TRBJ1-1; TRBD1 might be the D (6 bases). Trimming cost V 6 bases and J 1 base, with 12 bases left between them. Germline loops: CDR1 MNHEY, CDR2 SMNVEV (reference sequence). CDR3 size: 14 residues. CDR3: CASRNAGANTEAFF. The CDR3 coding sequence is TGTGCCAGCAGAAACGCAGGGGCGAACACTGAAGCTTTCTTT.

The genes are TRBV18 and TRBJ2-1; maybe TRBD1 (8 bases). The CDR3 consists of 16 residues. CDR1 and CDR2 from the germline V gene are KGHSH and LQKENI. V was pared by 3 bases and J by 7 bases, with 19 bases between. The CDR3 protein is CASSPPGGGRGNEQFF. The CDR3 DNA follows: TGTGCCAGCTCACCCCCAGGGGGCGGGAGAGGTAATGAGCAGTTCTTC.

The V call is TRBV5-5, the J call TRBJ2-7; unclear D gene. V dropped 4 bases and J dropped 5 bases, with 7 bases sitting between them. CDR3 length: 11 residues. In germline, CDR1 is SGHKS, CDR2 YYEKEE (reference sequence). CDR3: CASSPNNEQYF. The CDR3 coding sequence is TGTGCCAGCAGCCCTAATAACGAGCAGTACTTC.

This clone turned up a few times. The rearrangement joins TRBV2 to TRBJ2-1; TRBD1 matches at 10 bases. This CDR3 spans 15 amino acids. The germline gives CDR1 SNHLY, CDR2 FYNNEI. V dropped 5 bases and J dropped 7; count of bases not matched to a gene: 8. CDR3 DNA sequence: TGTGCCAGCAGTAACCCAGACAGGGGGCGGAATGAGCAGTTCTTC. Amino acids: CASSNPDRGRNEQFF.

This rearrangement joins TRBV4-1 to TRBJ2-6, with a weak D call TRBD2 (6 bases). The length of the CDR3 is 18 residues. Germline lookup yields CDR1 MGHRA and CDR2 YSYEKL. The V gene lost 0 bases and the J gene lost 2 bases, with 14 bases spanning the gap. CDR3 bases: TGCGCCAGCAGCCAAGATCTTGGGGGACTCCCTGGGGCCAACGTCCTGACTTTC. This gives the protein CASSQDLGGLPGANVLTF.

The rearrangement links TRBV24-1 to TRBJ2-7; D is perhaps TRBD1 (6 bases). Trimming took 7 bases from V and 0 from J, leaving 6 bases between them. The CDR3 runs to 12 residues. CDR1 and CDR2 (germline): KGHDR, SFDVKD. DNA for the CDR3: TGTGCCACCAGGGGACACTCCTACGAGCAGTACTTC. Protein product: CATRGHSYEQYF.

The V and J genes are TRBV10-2 and TRBJ2-1, with 15 bases matching TRBD2. Germline loops: CDR1 WSHSY, CDR2 SAAADI. Unmatched junction bases numbered 11, after V lost 10 bases and J lost 10 bases. The CDR3 consists of 15 residues. The CDR3 spells CATYWTSGRGREQFF. CDR3 coding DNA: TGCGCCACCTATTGGACTAGCGGGAGGGGGAGGGAGCAGTTCTTC.

This clone came up once. The chain couples TRBV6-4 to TRBJ2-3; no clear D gene. There are 15 residues in the CDR3. The V end lost 3 bases, the J end lost 2 bases, and 12 bases lay between the germline ends. The V gene's germline CDR1 is MRHNA and CDR2 SNTAGT. CDR3 DNA sequence: TGTGCCAGCAGTGAATCCTTAGGATCCACAGATACGCAGTATTTT. It yields the protein CASSESLGSTDTQYF.

The sample holds one count of this clone. V and J are TRBV5-1 and TRBJ2-5; perhaps TRBD1 as D (6 bases). This CDR3 contains 15 residues. Germline V gene data show CDR1 as SGHRS and CDR2 as YFSETQ. Trimming shortened V by 5 bases and J by 5 bases, and 19 bases separated the two germline ends. The CDR3 nucleotides are TGCGCCAGCAGTTCAGGGGTATTACGTTATGAGACCCAGTACTTC. This sequence encodes CASSSGVLRYETQYF. Using reference TRBV5-1 and TRBJ2-5 for the parts outside the CDR3, the full variable domain is KAGVTQTPRYLIKTRGQQVTLSCSPISGHRSVSWYQQTPGQGLQFLFEYFSETQRNKGNFPGRFSGRQFSNSRSEMNVSTLELGDSALYLCASSSGVLRYETQYFGPGTRLLVL.

The CDR3 sequence is CASSFSDRVEAFF. The CDR3 DNA reads TGTGCCAGCAGCTTTTCGGACAGGGTAGAAGCTTTCTTT. The J gene is TRBJ1-1, the V gene TRBV5-5; 8 bases are a match to TRBD1. Per germline, CDR1 SGHKS and CDR2 YYEKEE (reference sequence). Trimming took 2 bases from V and 8 from J; bases not matched to a gene: 5. This CDR3 has 13 residues.

V is TRBV27 and J is TRBJ2-7; tentative D call: TRBD1 (6 bases). The CDR3 length is 14 residues. Germline CDR1 and CDR2: MNHEY and SMNVEV (reference sequence). V was cut by 4 bases and J by 2 bases, with 12 bases left in between. CDR3 sequence (DNA): TGTGCCAGCAGTTCTTTAACAGGGACCTACGAGCAGTACTTC. This gives the protein CASSSLTGTYEQYF.

The chain couples TRBV4-1 to TRBJ2-7; 7 positions match TRBD1. Germline lookup yields CDR1 MGHRA and CDR2 YSYEKL. Trimming removed 4 bases from V and 0 bases from J; junction bases left unmatched: 6. CDR3 length equals 15 residues. The DNA of the CDR3 is TGCGCCAGCAGCCTTAAAACAGGGGACTCCTACGAGCAGTACTTC. It codes for CASSLKTGDSYEQYF.

This chain links TRBV4-2 with TRBJ1-6; TRBD1 agrees at 7 bases. The CDR3 has 16 amino acids. Germline V gene data show CDR1 as LGHNA and CDR2 as YNFKEQ. Losses at the gene ends were 1 base for V and 5 bases for J; bases not matched to a gene: 5. This CDR3 reads CASSQAVQGDNSPLHF. CDR3 coding DNA: TGTGCCAGCAGCCAAGCGGTGCAGGGGGATAATTCACCCCTCCACTTT.

The chain uses TRBV19 and TRBJ2-1; 10 bases are shared with TRBD1. This CDR3 spans 15 amino acids. The germline V gene has CDR1 LNHDA and CDR2 SQIVND (reference sequence). The J segment lost 7 bases and the V segment lost 7 bases, leaving 10 bases of the junction unmatched. CDR3: CASNPGQGLGNEQFF. CDR3 DNA: TGTGCCAGTAACCCGGGACAGGGGCTGGGGAATGAGCAGTTCTTC.

This sequence joins TRBV6-2 or TRBV6-3 and TRBJ2-1, with D tentatively TRBD2 (6 bases). From germline, CDR1 is MNHEY and CDR2 SVGEGT. The CDR3 runs to 15 residues. V lost 5 bases and J lost 1, with 12 bases in between. Written as DNA, the CDR3 is TGTGCCAGCAGTGCCGGAGGGCCGTCCTACAATGAGCAGTTCTTC. It codes for CASSAGGPSYNEQFF.

The V gene is TRBV7-3, the J gene TRBJ2-5; 16 nucleotides line up with TRBD2. This CDR3 has 17 amino acids. Germline CDR1 and CDR2: SGHTA and FQGTGA. V was pared by 5 bases and J by 4 bases, with 7 bases of the junction left unmatched. CDR3 sequence (DNA): TGTGCCAGCAGCCGGGGACTAGCGGGAGGGCTGGCAGAGACCCAGTACTTC. Translated: CASSRGLAGGLAETQYF.

This chain uses TRBV19 with TRBJ2-1; TRBD1 matches at 10 bases. Per germline, CDR1 LNHDA and CDR2 SQIVND (reference sequence). The V and J ends lost 1 base and 0 bases, in that order; junction bases with no gene match: 3. The CDR3 is made up of 17 amino acids. The CDR3 coding sequence is TGTGCCAGTAGTATAGGGACAGGGGGGAGCTCCTACAATGAGCAGTTCTTC. It specifies CASSIGTGGSSYNEQFF.

As for this clone: Other DNA variants within this sample encode the same CDR3. This chain uses TRBV2 with TRBJ2-7, with 9 bases fitting TRBD1. The CDR3 runs to 12 residues. The ends lost 6 bases at V and 7 bases at J; junction bases unmatched: 4. CDR1 and CDR2 from the germline V gene are SNHLY and FYNNEI. DNA for the CDR3: TGTGCCAGCAGCCGGGACAGGGTAGAGCAGTACTTC. Protein: CASSRDRVEQYF. The whole variable domain, remainder taken from reference TRBV2 and TRBJ2-7, is EPEVTQTPSHQVTQMGQEVILRCVPISNHLYFYWYRQILGQKVEFLVSFYNNEISEKSEIFDDQFSVERPDGSNFTLKIRSTKLEDSAMYFCASSRDRVEQYFGPGTRLTVT.

The chain recombines TRBV5-1 with TRBJ2-1, with a tentative D call TRBD2 (5 bases). This CDR3 contains 17 residues. Trimming removed 0 bases from V and 4 bases from J, with 17 bases in between. In germline, CDR1 is SGHRS, CDR2 YFSETQ. The CDR3 here is CASSLATRHIPYNEQFF. Here the CDR3 DNA reads TGCGCCAGCAGCTTGGCCACTAGACACATCCCTTACAATGAGCAGTTCTTC.

As DNA, the CDR3 is TGTGCCATCAGTGATTGGTCTATCGAGCAGTACTTC. Translation: CAISDWSIEQYF. The chain recombines TRBV10-3 with TRBJ2-7; D gene unclear. With 3 bases removed from V and 6 bases from J, the gap between germline ends came to 9 bases. Germline V gene data show CDR1 as ENHRY and CDR2 as SYGVKD. The CDR3 has 12 residues.